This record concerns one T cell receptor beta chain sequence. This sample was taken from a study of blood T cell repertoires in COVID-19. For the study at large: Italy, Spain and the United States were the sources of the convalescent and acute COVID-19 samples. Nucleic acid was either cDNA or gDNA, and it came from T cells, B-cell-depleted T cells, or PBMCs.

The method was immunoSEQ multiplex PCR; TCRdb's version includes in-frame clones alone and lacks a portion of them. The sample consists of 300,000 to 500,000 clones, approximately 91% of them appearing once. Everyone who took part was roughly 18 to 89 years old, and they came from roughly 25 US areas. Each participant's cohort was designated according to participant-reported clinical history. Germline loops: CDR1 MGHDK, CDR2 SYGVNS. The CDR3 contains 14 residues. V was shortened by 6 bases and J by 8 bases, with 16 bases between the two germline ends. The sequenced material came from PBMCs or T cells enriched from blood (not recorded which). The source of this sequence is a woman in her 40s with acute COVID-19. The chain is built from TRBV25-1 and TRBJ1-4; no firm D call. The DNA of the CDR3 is TGTGCCAGCAGGGAACACCTAGCTGGGGAAAAACTGTTTTTT. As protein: CASREHLAGEKLFF.